A selection of T cell receptor beta chains follows, all from one sample in a study of T cell responses to AZD1222 COVID-19 vaccine. Clones were sequenced by immunoSEQ multiplex PCR, and TCRdb holds only the in-frame ones, with some missing. The data contain around 140,000 clones, about 90% of them singletons. The sequencing here drew on peripheral blood, taken 28 days after the second AZD1222 dose. Receptor source: an adult who received the AZD1222 COVID-19 vaccine. Both conserved end residues are part of each CDR3. Each record gives: J gene, D gene, clone size, V gene, CDR3 protein, CDR3 DNA. A D gene is named only where the DNA matches it firmly. Clone size is shown for a subset of rows, as once, few, many or a class of expanded clone.

TRBJ2-3 | TRBD2 | . | TRBV27 | CASGTSGTDTQYF | TGTGCCAGTGGGACTAGCGGGACTGATACGCAGTATTTT
TRBJ1-5 | . | once | TRBV28 | CASSFRLGQPQHF | TGTGCCAGCAGTTTTCGCCTGGGACAGCCCCAGCATTTT
TRBJ1-1 | . | . | TRBV6-1 | CASSEFRTGLTEAFF | TGTGCCAGCAGTGAATTTCGAACGGGGCTCACTGAAGCTTTCTTT
TRBJ1-2 | . | . | TRBV5-4 | CASSTYGGGYGYTF | TGTGCCAGCAGCACGTACGGGGGAGGCTATGGCTACACCTTC
TRBJ2-1 | TRBD1 | . | TRBV11-2 | CASSQFRDSSYNEQFF | TGTGCCAGCAGCCAATTTAGGGACAGTTCCTACAATGAGCAGTTCTTC
TRBJ2-7 | TRBD1 | . | TRBV11-3 | CASSPIGTGEEQYF | TGTGCCAGCAGCCCAATCGGGACAGGGGAAGAGCAGTACTTC
TRBJ2-3 | TRBD2 | . | TRBV7-2 | CASSFRRGLAGVGDTQYF | TGTGCCAGCAGCTTCCGGCGGGGACTAGCGGGAGTAGGAGATACGCAGTATTTT
TRBJ1-1 | . | . | TRBV3-1/TRBV3-2 | CASSQSRGDTEAFF | TGTGCCAGCAGCCAGTCGAGGGGGGACACTGAAGCTTTCTTT
TRBJ1-2 | TRBD1 | . | TRBV4-2 | CASSQEKGASGYTF | TGTGCCAGCAGCCAAGAGAAGGGGGCTAGTGGCTACACCTTC
TRBJ1-3 | . | . | TRBV16 | CASSTSLLGTIYF | TGTGCCAGCAGCACTTCATTATTGGGCACCATATATTTT
TRBJ2-1 | TRBD2 | . | TRBV7-3 | CASSFGTSGYNEQFF | TGTGCCAGCAGCTTCGGGACTAGCGGTTACAATGAGCAGTTCTTC